Following are 22 T cell receptor beta chains from one sample sequenced in a study of blood T cell repertoires in COVID-19. This table comes from immunoSEQ multiplex PCR, and its TCRdb copy is limited to in-frame clones, with some not included. Of some 15,000 clones detected, around 88% appear once; the ten largest clones hold 2.5% to 3%. Sequencing was carried out using peripheral blood. The receptors were gathered from a human donor in a cohort sampled during active COVID-19.

The rearrangement uses TRBV7-2 and TRBJ2-7, with TRBD1 identical over 10 bases. CDR1 SGHTA and CDR2 FQGNSA come from the germline V gene. The CDR3 contains 15 residues. V dropped 1 base and J dropped 3; count of bases not matched to a gene: 3. The CDR3 DNA reads TGTGCCAGCAGCTTAGGGGGACAGGGGCTCTACGAGCAGTACTTC. Its protein is CASSLGGQGLYEQYF.

The rearrangement links TRBV7-2 to TRBJ2-1; 9 bases agree with TRBD2. Trimming at V came to 2 bases and at J to 5 bases, leaving 7 bases not matched to a gene. CDR3 length equals 16 residues. Germline V lookup: CDR1 SGHTA, CDR2 FQGNSA. Here the CDR3 DNA reads TGTGCCAGCAGCTTATTATCACTAGCGGGTCACAATGAGCAGTTCTTC. Its protein is CASSLLSLAGHNEQFF.

J is TRBJ1-4 and V is TRBV11-2; tentatively, D is TRBD1 (5 bases). CDR3 size: 15 residues. Germline loops: CDR1 SGHAT, CDR2 FQNNGV. Trimming removed 5 bases at V and 5 bases at J, with 15 bases between. As DNA, the CDR3 is TGTGCCAGCAGCCCCCCAGGGCGGAGAAATGAAAAACTGTTTTTT. Translating it yields CASSPPGRRNEKLFF.

The chain recombines TRBV6-5 with TRBJ2-7; tentatively, D is TRBD1 (5 bases). The ends were cut back, 7 bases at V and 7 bases at J, with 17 bases in the middle. Germline assignment: CDR1 MNHEY and CDR2 SVGAGI. The CDR3 is 13 amino acids. CDR3 residues: CASTPALGREQYF. In nucleotides, the CDR3 is TGTGCCAGCACTCCTGCCCTGGGGCGGGAGCAGTACTTC.

The J gene is TRBJ2-6, the V gene TRBV2; 10 nucleotides align to TRBD1. CDR1 is SNHLY and CDR2 is FYNNEI in the germline V gene. The CDR3 is made up of 17 amino acids. Trimming removed 8 bases from V and 0 bases from J; junction bases left unmatched: 7. In nucleotides, the CDR3 is TGTGCCAGCGCGAGGACAGGGGGTTTCTCTGGGGCCAACGTCCTGACTTTC. Protein product: CASARTGGFSGANVLTF.

This clone was found once. This sequence joins TRBV7-2 and TRBJ2-1, with 7 positions matching TRBD1. The CDR3 has 14 amino acids. The V gene's germline CDR1 is SGHTA and CDR2 FQGNSA. Trimming took 1 base from V and 9 from J; bases not matched to a gene: 6. The CDR3 region has the DNA TGTGCCAGCAGCTTAGTGATGGGACAGCGTGAGCAGTTCTTC. Encoded protein: CASSLVMGQREQFF.

The CDR3 coding sequence is TGTGCCAGCAGTCCAGCCGGGACACACTATGGCTACACCTTC. This sequence encodes CASSPAGTHYGYTF. This chain joins TRBV27 and TRBJ1-2, with D possibly TRBD1 on 6 matching bases. V lost 5 bases, J lost 3 bases, and 13 bases lay in between. The V gene's germline CDR1 is MNHEY and CDR2 SMNVEV (reference sequence). This CDR3 has 14 residues.

This chain connects TRBV5-4 to TRBJ1-1; no firm D call. V was cut by 2 bases and J by 0 bases, with 11 bases left in between. The CDR3 loop spans 15 amino acids. CDR1 SGHNT and CDR2 YYREEE come from the germline V gene (reference sequence). The CDR3 bases are TGTGCCAGCAGCTTAGTTAGCATTTTGAACACTGAAGCTTTCTTT. Translated, it gives CASSLVSILNTEAFF.

The chain has TRBV5-1 and TRBJ2-7; possible D gene TRBD1, 5 bases. The CDR3 covers 14 residues. Trimming cost V 0 bases and J 0 bases, with 7 bases left between them. Germline loops: CDR1 SGHRS, CDR2 YFSETQ. CDR3 sequence: CASSLAQGSYEQYF. CDR3 nucleotides: TGCGCCAGCAGCTTGGCCCAGGGCTCCTACGAGCAGTACTTC.

The rearrangement links TRBV7-2 to TRBJ2-7; TRBD2 agrees at 7 bases. CDR3 length equals 15 residues. Germline loops: CDR1 SGHTA, CDR2 FQGNSA. After removal of 4 bases from V and 3 bases from J, the junction contained 9 bases not matched to a gene. CDR3 in amino acids: CASSSPTLAFYEQYF. The DNA of the CDR3 is TGTGCCAGCAGCTCCCCAACACTAGCGTTCTACGAGCAGTACTTC.

The rearrangement links TRBV7-9 to TRBJ2-7, with D possibly being TRBD1 (5 bases). The V gene lost 1 base and the J gene lost 3 bases, with 10 bases spanning the gap. Germline lookup yields CDR1 SEHNR and CDR2 FQNEAQ (reference sequence). The CDR3 consists of 14 residues. CDR3 bases: TGTGCCAGCAGCTTAGAGGGCAGGGTCTACGAGCAGTACTTC. Its translation: CASSLEGRVYEQYF.

The chain couples TRBV12-3 or TRBV12-4 to TRBJ1-5; 9 nucleotides agree with TRBD1. The CDR3 totals 13 residues. The trim removed 6 bases at V and 4 bases at J, leaving 1 base unmatched. The CDR3 reads CASRTGGNQPQHF. Here the CDR3 DNA reads TGTGCCAGCAGGACAGGGGGGAATCAGCCCCAGCATTTT.

The genes are TRBV11-3 and TRBJ2-3; TRBD2 agrees at 8 bases. There are 16 residues in the CDR3. Germline assignment: CDR1 SGHNT and CDR2 YENEEA. V lost 6 bases and J lost 4; bases outside the gene matches: 12. The CDR3 DNA reads TGTGCCAGCAGTCACCCGAGAGCGGGAGAATCAGATACGCAGTATTTT. Amino acid sequence: CASSHPRAGESDTQYF.

V and J are TRBV10-3 and TRBJ1-1; the match to TRBD1 covers 9 bases. The ends lost 0 bases at V and 5 bases at J; junction bases unmatched: 7. CDR3 length equals 16 residues. Germline values: CDR1 ENHRY, CDR2 SYGVKD. The chain's CDR3 is CAISESGGQGLTEAFF. Here the CDR3 DNA reads TGTGCCATCAGTGAGTCGGGGGGACAGGGATTGACTGAAGCTTTCTTT.

The chain combines TRBV7-2 with TRBJ2-5, with a possible D match to TRBD1 (5 bases). Trimming left V 5 bases short and J 0 bases short, with 13 bases between. Germline V gives CDR1 SGHTA, CDR2 FQGNSA. This CDR3 has 15 residues. CDR3 sequence: CASSAQGSHQETQYF. In DNA form, the CDR3 reads TGTGCCAGCAGCGCGCAGGGCAGCCACCAAGAGACCCAGTACTTC.

This chain links TRBV24-1 with TRBJ2-1; 9 positions match TRBD2. Germline-derived CDR1 and CDR2 are KGHDR and SFDVKD. Trimming took 5 bases from V and 7 from J; bases not matched to a gene: 5. The CDR3 loop spans 14 amino acids. CDR3 nucleotides: TGTGCCACCAGTGTTAGCGGGAGTGTAAATGAGCAGTTCTTC. Its protein is CATSVSGSVNEQFF.

The chain recombines TRBV14 with TRBJ2-1; possibly TRBD1 for D (5 bases). Germline V gene lookup returns CDR1 SGHDN and CDR2 FVKESK. The CDR3 has 13 amino acids. The V end was cut by 3 bases, the J end by 7 bases, with 10 bases between. The chain's CDR3 is CASSHRVWNEQFF. CDR3 nucleotide sequence: TGTGCCAGCAGCCACAGGGTTTGGAATGAGCAGTTCTTC.

The sample holds a few counts of this clone. The chain combines TRBV11-1 with TRBJ1-1; perhaps TRBD1 as D (5 bases). CDR3 length: 14 amino acids. The V end was cut by 5 bases, the J end by 1 base, with 11 bases between. Germline lookup yields CDR1 SGHAT and CDR2 FQDESV (reference sequence). The CDR3 region has the DNA TGTGCCAGCAGCCAGGAGACAGCGAACACTGAAGCTTTCTTT. Residues: CASSQETANTEAFF.

The V gene is TRBV18, the J gene TRBJ1-4, with D possibly being TRBD1 (6 bases). V lost 3 bases and J 8 bases, leaving 16 bases between the germline ends. CDR1 is KGHSH, CDR2 LQKENI, per germline. The CDR3 has 15 amino acids. The CDR3 DNA reads TGTGCCAGCTCACCCGGGACATCCGGAGGCGAAAAACTGTTTTTT. Amino acids: CASSPGTSGGEKLFF.

The rearrangement uses TRBV7-2 and TRBJ2-5, with D possibly being TRBD1 (5 bases). The germline CDR1 and CDR2 sequences are SGHTA and FQGNSA. Trimming pared 4 bases from V and 2 bases from J, leaving 14 bases between. This CDR3 contains 15 residues. The CDR3 coding sequence is TGTGCCAGCAGCTCCGAAGGGGTCGGGCAAGAGACCCAGTACTTC. It codes for CASSSEGVGQETQYF.

The genes are TRBV14 and TRBJ1-2; 10 bases align to TRBD1. The CDR3 is made up of 14 amino acids. Germline lookup yields CDR1 SGHDN and CDR2 FVKESK. V lost 5 bases and J lost 7; bases outside the gene matches: 7. The DNA of the CDR3 is TGTGCCAGCAGCTACCGGGACAGGGGTTTTGGCTACACCTTC. Its translation: CASSYRDRGFGYTF.

CDR3 region: CASSIDKDPYDTQYF. In DNA, the CDR3 is TGTGCCAGCTCAATAGACAAGGATCCTTACGATACGCAGTATTTT. This chain joins TRBV18 and TRBJ2-3, with D uncertain. The CDR3 covers 15 residues. Trimming removed 5 bases from V and 6 bases from J, with 18 bases in between. Germline loops: CDR1 KGHSH, CDR2 LQKENI.